This T cell receptor (beta chain) was recovered during a study of T cell responses to AZD1222 COVID-19 vaccine (dated by TCRdb to about 2021). Describing the broader study: AZD1222 recipients given second doses at about 4 weeks or at about 12 weeks were pooled, since spike-specific TCR depth and breadth were not found to differ between the two schedules. TCR sequencing was performed for fewer than 250 trial participants, of whom 207 were given two doses of AZD1222 and roughly 25 were given two doses of MenACWY control vaccine. Trial participants were enrolled into age subgroups of 18-55, 56-69 and 70-plus years, which contained about 150, 27 and 61 TCR-sequenced participants, respectively. Beyond this particular receptor, the publication reports: In the small 56-69-year group, the increase in depth fell short of significance, most likely because of low power. Reportedly, close to half of the unique spike-specific TCRs recognized epitopes lying outside the regions that are mutated in the B.1.351 and B.1.1.7 variants. Because no day 14 peak-response samples were available, the repertoires could be characterized only after the peak T cell response. Most participants were white British and females outnumbered males, and the authors suggested that clonal diversity may have been underestimated. The whole spike protein was spanned by vaccine-associated CD4 TCRs, and dominant responses were seen in regions 160-218 and 743-854. Spike-specific TCR breadth and depth rose significantly after two AZD1222 doses compared with day 0 and with MenACWY recipients. Only 5 to 7 AZD1222 recipients were SARS-CoV-2 seropositive at baseline, limiting conclusions about previously exposed vaccinees.

In the germline V gene, CDR1 corresponds to SGHAT and CDR2 to FQNNGV. V loses 2 bases, J loses 2 bases, and the germline ends lie 18 bases apart. From cysteine to phenylalanine, the CDR3 is 17 amino acids long. Just CDR3 DNA is preserved here, 51 bases in frame from base 1. This specimen's time point label, per the study, means: baseline before first vaccination. Samples from vaccinated people were obtained from the UK trials COV001 and COV002, which included a single-blind randomized controlled phase 2/3 trial of AZD1222 (ChAdOx1 nCoV-19) in healthy adults. Trial participant PBMC samples were collected at day 0 and day 28 after the second dose for TCRbeta chain sequencing. The CDR3 regions of human TCRbeta chains were analyzed by immunosequencing. From the authors' description of their analysis: Repertoire TCRs were matched against a reference library of SARS-CoV-2-specific TCRs generated with the MIRA antigen-specificity platform. Breadth was defined as the fraction of unique TCRs that were SARS-CoV-2-associated. Depth was defined as the fraction of total T cells that were SARS-CoV-2-associated. Each spike-specific TCR was assigned to its reactive spike region and to a CD4 or CD8 class using the MIRA data. Log10-transformed breadth and depth values were compared by one-way ANOVA with Sidak's multiple comparisons tests. The immuneACCESS repertoire file appears here via TCRdb, limited to in-frame rearrangements. These files lack a portion of the clones; in checked studies, under half of the deficit traces to unresolved V genes, and the cause of the others is not known. V and J calls and clone size are copied from that table; D and trimming were computed from the DNA. In this sample the table shows around 100,000 clones, around 94% of which occur a single time. The ten largest clones add up to roughly 2.2% of the sample.

With respect to this clone: Which antigen it targets is not known. Nothing much larger sits one base from this clone, and base qualities are not available.

The input for sequencing was peripheral blood, taken on day 0 of AZD1222 vaccination. The chain links TRBV11-2 with TRBJ1-2; 6 matching bases give a weak D call of TRBD1. This TCR was recovered from an adult in good health. The encoded CDR3 is CASSLKVPQGRNYGYTF. The DNA is TGTGCCAGCAGCTTAAAAGTTCCACAGGGAAGAAACTATGGCTACACCTTC.